The present entry profiles one T cell receptor beta chain with its context. Its cognate antigen has yet to be identified. One base away there is no much larger clone; base qualities are not given. These data are taken from a study of T cell responses to AZD1222 COVID-19 vaccine (dated by TCRdb to the early 2020s). For context, the study as a whole: AZD1222 recipients with second doses at about 4 weeks or about 12 weeks were pooled, because spike-specific TCR depth and breadth did not differ between schedules. Trial participants were enrolled by age into subgroups of 18-55, 56-69 and 70-plus years, and 148, 28 and 57 TCR-sequenced participants, respectively, were included in these subgroups. A total of 230 to 250 trial participants underwent TCR sequencing, of whom around 210 had received two doses of AZD1222 and about 26 had received two doses of the MenACWY control vaccine. General conclusions and limits of the study: Nearly half of unique spike-specific TCRs reportedly recognized epitopes outside regions mutated in the B.1.351 and B.1.1.7 variants. Participants were mostly white British and included more females than males, and it was suggested by the authors that clonal diversity may have been underestimated. After two AZD1222 doses, both the breadth and the depth of spike-specific TCRs were significantly higher than at day 0 and than in MenACWY recipients. The whole spike protein was spanned by vaccine-associated CD4 TCRs, and dominant responses were seen in regions 160-218 and 743-854. The 56-69-year group was small, and its depth increase did not reach significance, likely because of low power. Conclusions about previously exposed vaccinees were limited because only six AZD1222 recipients were SARS-CoV-2 seropositive at baseline. Because no samples from the day 14 peak response were available, repertoires could be characterized only after the peak T cell response.

The CDR3 regions of human TCRbeta chains were analyzed by immunosequencing. Concerning the study's data processing: TCRs in the repertoires were compared against a reference library of SARS-CoV-2-specific TCRs that had been generated with the MIRA antigen-specificity platform. Breadth meant the fraction of unique TCRs that were SARS-CoV-2-associated, whereas depth meant the fraction of total T cells that were SARS-CoV-2-associated. Each spike-specific TCR was assigned to its reactive spike region and to a CD4 or CD8 class using the MIRA data. Log10-transformed breadth and depth values were compared by one-way ANOVA with Sidak's multiple comparisons tests. TCRdb retrieved this table from immuneACCESS and kept in-frame rearrangements only. Not all clones are present; in checked studies, unresolved V genes account for under half, and no reason is known for the remainder. D and trimming come from the DNA, and the V and J calls and clone size come from that table. Counted in this sample were 140,000 to 150,000 clones; around 87% of them appeared once. About 1.5% of the sample is in the top ten clones.

The sample's time point label, decoded: baseline before first vaccination. Samples from vaccinated people were obtained from the UK trials COV001 and COV002, which included a single-blind randomized controlled phase 2/3 trial of AZD1222 (ChAdOx1 nCoV-19) in healthy adults. Trial participant PBMC samples were collected at day 0 and day 28 after the second dose for TCRbeta chain sequencing. The germline V gene provides CDR1 SNHLY and CDR2 FYNNEI. Spanning cysteine to phenylalanine, the CDR3 consists of 15 amino acids. Only the CDR3 DNA is retained, 45 bases long and in frame from the first base. Trimming accounts for 4 bases at V and 3 bases at J, while the number of junction bases matched to no gene is 5.

This TCR was recovered from an adult in good health. The material sequenced was peripheral blood, taken on day 0 of AZD1222 vaccination. The chain couples TRBV2 to TRBJ1-1; 10 bases in between match TRBD1. The DNA sequence is as follows: TGTGCCAGCAGTGGGGACAGGGGCATGGACACTGAAGCTTTCTTT. Its protein is CASSGDRGMDTEAFF.